This T cell receptor (beta chain) was identified in a study of blood T cells in healthy people across ages. Germline V gene sequence: CDR1 SGHAT, CDR2 FQNNGV. V was trimmed by 4 bases and J by 9 bases, leaving 19 bases between them. The CDR3 contains 15 residues. PCR was performed a second time for about 6 to 11 cycles using a sample-barcoded 5' primer and a J-beta primer mix. TCRdb analysed the 5' RACE reads with MiXCR anew, one entry per CDR3 protein. The sample consists of about 800,000 distinct CDR3 sequences, 55% to 70% of them appearing once. What was sequenced was blood. The origin of this receptor is a man aged 30-40 years in good health. The rearrangement uses TRBV11-2 and TRBJ2-1; D is perhaps TRBD2 (6 bases). The CDR3 is CASSSPLGRGGEQFF. DNA for the CDR3: TGTGCCAGCAGCTCACCCCTCGGGAGAGGCGGTGAGCAGTTCTTC.